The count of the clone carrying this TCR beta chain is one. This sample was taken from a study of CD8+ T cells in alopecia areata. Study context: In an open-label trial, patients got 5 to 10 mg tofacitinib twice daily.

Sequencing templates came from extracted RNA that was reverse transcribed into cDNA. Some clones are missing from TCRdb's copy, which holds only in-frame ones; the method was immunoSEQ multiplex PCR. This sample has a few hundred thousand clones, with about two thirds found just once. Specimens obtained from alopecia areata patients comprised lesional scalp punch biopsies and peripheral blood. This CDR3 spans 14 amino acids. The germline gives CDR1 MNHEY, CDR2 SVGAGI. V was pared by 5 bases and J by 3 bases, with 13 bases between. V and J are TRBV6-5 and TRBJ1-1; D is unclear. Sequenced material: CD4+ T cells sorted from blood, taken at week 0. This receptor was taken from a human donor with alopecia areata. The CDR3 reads CASSALIGYTEAFF. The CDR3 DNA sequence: TGTGCCAGCAGTGCCCTTATCGGGTACACTGAAGCTTTCTTT.